The TCR beta chain described here comes from a study of T cell repertoires in cytomegalovirus infection. TCRdb analysed the reads with MiXCR anew, one entry per CDR3 protein. Altogether 900,000 to 950,000 distinct CDR3 sequences are present, roughly 30% being singletons, with the ten largest covering around 15%. As concerns this clonotype: Antigen unknown. A junction end diverges from the germline sequence, so it may reflect a read error.

The germline V gene has CDR1 SGHVS and CDR2 FNYEAQ. This CDR3 has 14 residues. The origin of this receptor is a human donor in good health (CMV status not recorded). Some clones in this sample may be carry-over from other donors' samples. The rearrangement links TRBV7-6 to TRBJ1-1; a possible D gene is TRBD1 (5 bases). This sample comprised cultured CD8+ T cells from PBMCs, obtained from culture after CMV antigen stimulation. CDR3: CANSLGGGNAEAFF. CDR3 sequence (DNA): TGTGCCAACAGCTTGGGGGGGGGAAATGCTGAAGCTTTCTTT. Complete variable domain (other parts from reference TRBV7-6 and TRBJ1-1): GAGVSQSPRYKVTKRGQDVALRCDPISGHVSLYWYRQALGQGPEFLTYFNYEAQQDKSGLPNDRFSAERPEGSISTLTIQRTEQRDSAMYRCANSLGGGNAEAFFGQGTRLTVV.